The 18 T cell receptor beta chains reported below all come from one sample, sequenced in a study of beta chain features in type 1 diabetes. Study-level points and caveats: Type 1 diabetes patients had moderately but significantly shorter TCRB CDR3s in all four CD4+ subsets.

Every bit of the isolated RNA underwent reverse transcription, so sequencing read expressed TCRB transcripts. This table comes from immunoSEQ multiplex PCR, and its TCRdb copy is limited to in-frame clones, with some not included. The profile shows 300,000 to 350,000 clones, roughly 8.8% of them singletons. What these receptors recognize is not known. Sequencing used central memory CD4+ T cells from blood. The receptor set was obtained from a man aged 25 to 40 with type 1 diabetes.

The CDR3 DNA follows: TGTGCCAGCATTTCAGGCGGGCAGTGGAGCTCCTACGAGCAGTACTTC. Protein sequence: CASISGGQWSSYEQYF. This sequence joins TRBV7-8 and TRBJ2-7; D may be TRBD2 (5 bases). Germline V lookup: CDR1 SGHVS, CDR2 FQNEAQ. CDR3 length: 16 residues. V lost 7 bases and J 0 bases, leaving 19 bases between the germline ends.

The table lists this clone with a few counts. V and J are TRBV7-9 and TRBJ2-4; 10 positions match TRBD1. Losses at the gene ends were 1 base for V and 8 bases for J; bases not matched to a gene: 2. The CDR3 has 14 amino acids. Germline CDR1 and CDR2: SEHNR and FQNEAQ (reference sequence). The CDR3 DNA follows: TGTGCCAGCAGCTTAGGCGGACAGGGGGACATTCAGTACTTC. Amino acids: CASSLGGQGDIQYF.

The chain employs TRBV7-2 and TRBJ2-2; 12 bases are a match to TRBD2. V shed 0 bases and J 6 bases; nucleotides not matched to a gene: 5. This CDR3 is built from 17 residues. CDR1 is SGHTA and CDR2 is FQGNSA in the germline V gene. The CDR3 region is CASSLAPLAGGSGELFF. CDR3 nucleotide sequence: TGTGCCAGCAGCTTAGCTCCCCTAGCGGGGGGGTCCGGGGAGCTGTTTTTT.

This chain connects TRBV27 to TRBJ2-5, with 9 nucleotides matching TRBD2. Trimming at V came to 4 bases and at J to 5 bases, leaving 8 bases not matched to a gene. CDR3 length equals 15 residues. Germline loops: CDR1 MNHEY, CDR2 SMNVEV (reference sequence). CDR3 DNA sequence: TGTGCCAGCAGTTCCCTGAGCGGGGGGCGGGAGACCCAGTACTTC. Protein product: CASSSLSGGRETQYF.

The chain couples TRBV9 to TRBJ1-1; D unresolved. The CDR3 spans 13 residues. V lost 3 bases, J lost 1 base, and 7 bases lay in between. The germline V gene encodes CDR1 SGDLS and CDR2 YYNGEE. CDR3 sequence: CASSALQNTEAFF. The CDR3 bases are TGTGCCAGCAGCGCCCTACAGAACACTGAAGCTTTCTTT.

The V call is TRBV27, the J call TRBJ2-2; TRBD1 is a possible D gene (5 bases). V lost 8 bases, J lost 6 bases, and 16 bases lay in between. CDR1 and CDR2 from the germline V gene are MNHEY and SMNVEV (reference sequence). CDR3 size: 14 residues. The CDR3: CASPGKGKAGELFF. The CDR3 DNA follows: TGTGCCAGCCCTGGGAAGGGGAAGGCCGGGGAGCTGTTTTTT.

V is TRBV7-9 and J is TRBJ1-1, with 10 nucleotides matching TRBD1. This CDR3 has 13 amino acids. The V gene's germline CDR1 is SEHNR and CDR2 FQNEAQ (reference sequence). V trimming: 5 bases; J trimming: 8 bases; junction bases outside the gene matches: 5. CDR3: CASSRGTGEEAFF. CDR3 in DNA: TGTGCCAGCAGCCGGGGGACAGGGGAGGAAGCTTTCTTT.

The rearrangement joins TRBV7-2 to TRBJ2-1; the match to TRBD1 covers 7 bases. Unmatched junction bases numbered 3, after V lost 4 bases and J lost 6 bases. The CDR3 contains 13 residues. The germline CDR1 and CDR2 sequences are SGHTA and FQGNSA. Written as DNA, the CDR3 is TGTGCCAGCAGCTCCGGGACAGCCAATGAGCAGTTCTTC. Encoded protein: CASSSGTANEQFF.

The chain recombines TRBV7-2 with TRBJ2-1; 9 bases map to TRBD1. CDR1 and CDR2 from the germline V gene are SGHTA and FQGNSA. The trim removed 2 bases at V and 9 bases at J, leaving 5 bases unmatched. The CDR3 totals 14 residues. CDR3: CASSLSDRGGEQFF. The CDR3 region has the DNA TGTGCCAGCAGCTTAAGTGACAGGGGGGGTGAGCAGTTCTTC.

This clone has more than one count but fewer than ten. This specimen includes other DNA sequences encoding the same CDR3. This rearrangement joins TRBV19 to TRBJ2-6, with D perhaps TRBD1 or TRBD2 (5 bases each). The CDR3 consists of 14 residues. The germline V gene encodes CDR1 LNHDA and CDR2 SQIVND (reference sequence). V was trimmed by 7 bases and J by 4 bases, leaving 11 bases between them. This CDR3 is CASTRGAGANVLTF. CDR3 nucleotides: TGTGCCAGTACGAGGGGAGCCGGGGCCAACGTCCTGACTTTC.

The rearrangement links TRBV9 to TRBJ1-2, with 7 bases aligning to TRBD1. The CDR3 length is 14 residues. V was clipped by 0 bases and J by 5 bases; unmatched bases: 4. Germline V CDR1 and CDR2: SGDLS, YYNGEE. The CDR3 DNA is TGTGCCAGCAGCGTAGAGATGACAGGGTATGGCTACACCTTC. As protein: CASSVEMTGYGYTF.

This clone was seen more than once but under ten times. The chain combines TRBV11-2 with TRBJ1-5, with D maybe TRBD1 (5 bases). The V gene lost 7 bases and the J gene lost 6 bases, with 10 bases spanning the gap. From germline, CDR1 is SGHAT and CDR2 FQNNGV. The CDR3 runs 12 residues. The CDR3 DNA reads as TGTGCCAGCACCTCCGGGGGTCAGCCCCAGCATTTT. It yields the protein CASTSGGQPQHF.

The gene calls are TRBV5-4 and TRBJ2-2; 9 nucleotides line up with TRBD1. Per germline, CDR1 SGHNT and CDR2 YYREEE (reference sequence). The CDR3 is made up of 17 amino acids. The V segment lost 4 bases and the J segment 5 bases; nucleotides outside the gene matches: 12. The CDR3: CASSRRVGQGWTGELFF. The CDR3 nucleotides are TGTGCCAGCAGCCGAAGGGTGGGACAGGGATGGACCGGGGAGCTGTTTTTT.

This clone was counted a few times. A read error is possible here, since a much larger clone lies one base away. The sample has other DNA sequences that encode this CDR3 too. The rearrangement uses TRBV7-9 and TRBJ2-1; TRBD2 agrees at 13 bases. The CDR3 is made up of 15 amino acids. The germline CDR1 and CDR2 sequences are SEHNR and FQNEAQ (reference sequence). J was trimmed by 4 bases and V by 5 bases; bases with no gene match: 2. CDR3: CASSRTSGGYNEQFF. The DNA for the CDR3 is TGTGCCAGCAGCCGGACTAGCGGGGGTTACAATGAGCAGTTCTTC.

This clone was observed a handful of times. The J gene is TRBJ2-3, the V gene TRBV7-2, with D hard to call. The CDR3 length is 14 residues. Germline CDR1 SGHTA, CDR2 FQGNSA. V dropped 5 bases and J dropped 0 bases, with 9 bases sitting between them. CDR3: CASSPQTSTDTQYF. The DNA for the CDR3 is TGTGCCAGCAGCCCCCAGACTAGCACAGATACGCAGTATTTT. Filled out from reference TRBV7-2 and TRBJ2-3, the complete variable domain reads GAGVSQSPSNKVTEKGKDVELRCDPISGHTALYWYRQSLGQGLEFLIYFQGNSAPDKSGLPSDRFSAERTGGSVSTLTIQRTQQEDSAVYLCASSPQTSTDTQYFGPGTRLTVL.

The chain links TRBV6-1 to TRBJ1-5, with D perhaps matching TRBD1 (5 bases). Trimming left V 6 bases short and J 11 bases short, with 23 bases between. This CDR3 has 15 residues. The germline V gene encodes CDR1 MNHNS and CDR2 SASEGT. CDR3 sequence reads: CASSPGTQGRLAQHF. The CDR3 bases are TGTGCCAGCAGCCCCGGGACGCAGGGTCGATTAGCCCAGCATTTT.

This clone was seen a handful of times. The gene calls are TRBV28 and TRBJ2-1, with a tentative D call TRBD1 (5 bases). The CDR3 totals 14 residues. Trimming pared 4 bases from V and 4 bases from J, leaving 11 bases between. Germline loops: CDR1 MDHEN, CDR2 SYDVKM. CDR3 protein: CASSSSQGYNEQFF. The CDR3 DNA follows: TGTGCCAGCAGTTCATCCCAGGGATACAATGAGCAGTTCTTC.

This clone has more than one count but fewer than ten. CDR3 protein: CAWSQLAGGSGSTDTQYF. Written as DNA, the CDR3 is TGTGCCTGGAGTCAGCTAGCGGGGGGTTCGGGTAGCACAGATACGCAGTATTTT. V gene TRBV30 combines with J gene TRBJ2-3; 11 bases fit TRBD2. This CDR3 comprises 18 residues. The germline CDR1 and CDR2 sequences are GTSNPN and SVGIG (reference sequence). The V gene end was trimmed by 2 bases and the J gene end by 0 bases; junction bases not matched to a gene: 10.